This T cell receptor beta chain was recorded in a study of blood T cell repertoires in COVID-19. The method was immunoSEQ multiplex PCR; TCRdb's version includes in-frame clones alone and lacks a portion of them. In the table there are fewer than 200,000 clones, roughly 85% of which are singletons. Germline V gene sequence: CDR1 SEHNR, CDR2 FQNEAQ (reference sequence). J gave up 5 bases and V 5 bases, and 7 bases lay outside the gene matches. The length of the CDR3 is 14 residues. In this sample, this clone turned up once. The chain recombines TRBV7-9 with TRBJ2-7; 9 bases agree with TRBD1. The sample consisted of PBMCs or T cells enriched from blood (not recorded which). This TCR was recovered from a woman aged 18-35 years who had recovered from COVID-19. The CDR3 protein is CASSLGTGFDEQYF. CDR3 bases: TGTGCCAGCAGCCTAGGGACAGGGTTTGACGAGCAGTACTTC.